One and the same sample provided the 24 T cell receptor beta chains below, sequenced in a study of memory CD4+ T cells and cytomegalovirus serostatus. Single viable CD3+CD4+CD8-CD45RO+ cells were sorted as the memory CD4+ T cells. The method was immunoSEQ multiplex PCR; TCRdb's version includes in-frame clones alone and lacks a portion of them. Of 85,000 to 100,000 clones listed, 80% are singletons. Sequencing used memory CD4+ T cells from blood. The receptors stem from an adult in good health and CMV-seropositive.

The chain combines TRBV19 with TRBJ2-3, with a possible D match to TRBD2 (5 bases). This CDR3 is 16 amino acids long. The ends were cut back, 3 bases at V and 0 bases at J, with 13 bases in the middle. Germline CDR1 LNHDA, CDR2 SQIVND (reference sequence). CDR3 loop: CASSIGHEGSTDTQYF. The CDR3 DNA sequence: TGTGCCAGTAGTATTGGCCACGAGGGAAGCACAGATACGCAGTATTTT.

In its sample, this clone was seen once. The rearrangement joins TRBV5-1 to TRBJ2-5; a possible D gene is TRBD2 (5 bases). This CDR3 is 15 amino acids long. Trimming shortened V by 5 bases and J by 1 base, and 15 bases separated the two germline ends. CDR1 is SGHRS, CDR2 YFSETQ, per germline. CDR3 residues: CASRENPGTQETQYF. The CDR3 DNA sequence: TGCGCCAGCAGAGAGAACCCGGGAACCCAAGAGACCCAGTACTTC.

This clone has only a few counts. J is TRBJ1-1 and V is TRBV2; D not resolved. Trimming removed 5 bases from V and 1 base from J, with 8 bases in between. The CDR3 runs 13 residues. The germline CDR1 and CDR2 sequences are SNHLY and FYNNEI. The CDR3 is CASSQTANTEAFF. CDR3 DNA: TGTGCCAGCAGTCAAACAGCGAACACTGAAGCTTTCTTT.

The CDR3 bases are TGTGCCAGCAGCTCCGACGGCAGTACTCATGGCTACACCTTC. It encodes CASSSDGSTHGYTF. The rearrangement joins TRBV7-9 to TRBJ1-2; D remains ambiguous. This CDR3 region has 14 residues. The germline gives CDR1 SEHNR, CDR2 FQNEAQ (reference sequence). V was shortened by 4 bases and J by 6 bases, with 15 bases between the two germline ends.

The V call is TRBV7-3, the J call TRBJ2-1; D is perhaps TRBD1 (5 bases). The CDR3 has 14 amino acids. Trimming took off 3 bases at V and 4 bases at J, with 10 bases between the two ends. The germline V gene encodes CDR1 SGHTA and CDR2 FQGTGA. The CDR3 reads CASSFDSSYNEQFF. The CDR3 nucleotides are TGTGCCAGCAGCTTTGACAGTTCTTACAATGAGCAGTTCTTC.

The chain links TRBV7-2 to TRBJ2-7; 11 bases map to TRBD2. The J segment lost 3 bases and the V segment lost 0 bases, leaving 1 base of the junction unmatched. CDR3 length: 15 amino acids. Per the germline V gene, CDR1 is SGHTA and CDR2 is FQGNSA. The CDR3 here is CASSLAGTSGYEQYF. The CDR3 DNA is TGTGCCAGCAGCTTAGCCGGGACTAGCGGCTACGAGCAGTACTTC.

The gene calls are TRBV2 and TRBJ2-5; 8 nucleotides match TRBD1. Germline CDR1 and CDR2: SNHLY and FYNNEI. Trimming took 6 bases from V and 4 from J; bases not matched to a gene: 4. This CDR3 region has 13 residues. The CDR3 spells CASRRGQAETQYF. Here the CDR3 DNA reads TGTGCCAGCAGAAGGGGACAGGCAGAGACCCAGTACTTC.

The rearrangement joins TRBV15 to TRBJ2-2; tentatively, D is TRBD2 (5 bases). Germline assignment: CDR1 LNHNV and CDR2 YYDKDF (reference sequence). V was cut by 0 bases and J by 7 bases, with 9 bases left in between. The CDR3 contains 14 residues. CDR3 nucleotides: TGTGCCACCAGCAGAGATTCGAGGGTCGGGGAGCTGTTTTTT. Protein product: CATSRDSRVGELFF.

This rearrangement joins TRBV1 to TRBJ2-7; the table calls TRBD2, which could not be checked here. TRBV1 is noted as a pseudogene. The CDR3 consists of 17 residues. The CDR3 reads CTSSHTNGRVCLYEQYF. CDR3 DNA sequence: TGCACCAGCAGCCATACGAACGGGAGAGTTTGCCTCTACGAGCAGTACTTC.

The genes are TRBV19 and TRBJ1-5; D is unclear. The CDR3 extends over 15 amino acids. CDR1 and CDR2 (germline): LNHDA, SQIVND (reference sequence). Trimming took 6 bases from V and 10 from J, leaving 22 bases between them. CDR3 in amino acids: CASREYDHGRVPQHF. The CDR3 DNA reads as TGTGCCAGTAGGGAATACGACCACGGTCGTGTTCCCCAGCATTTT.

V usage is TRBV7-3 and J usage is TRBJ2-1, with 7 bases lining up with TRBD2. V shed 2 bases, J shed 9 bases, and the junction held 19 bases outside the gene matches. The CDR3 runs 18 residues. Germline V gene data show CDR1 as SGHTA and CDR2 as FQGTGA. CDR3 protein: CASSLGVSGEGRYGEQFF. The CDR3 DNA follows: TGTGCCAGCAGCTTAGGTGTTTCGGGGGAGGGCCGATATGGTGAGCAGTTCTTC.

This chain connects TRBV6-1 to TRBJ1-2, with a tentative D call TRBD1 (5 bases). Looked up from germline, CDR1 is MNHNS and CDR2 is SASEGT. The V end lost 0 bases, the J end lost 3 bases, and 11 bases lay between the germline ends. This CDR3 spans 15 amino acids. The CDR3 region is CASSEAVREDYGYTF. In nucleotides, the CDR3 is TGTGCCAGCAGTGAAGCCGTCAGGGAGGACTATGGCTACACCTTC.

This chain connects TRBV5-5 to TRBJ2-7; the D is unclear. This CDR3 comprises 15 residues. Trimming removed 2 bases at V and 4 bases at J, with 16 bases between. In germline, CDR1 is SGHKS, CDR2 YYEKEE (reference sequence). In DNA, the CDR3 is TGTGCCAGCAGCTTAATAGGCCAGTTGGGATACGAGCAGTACTTC. Translated, it gives CASSLIGQLGYEQYF.

This chain joins TRBV10-1 and TRBJ2-2; weak D call: TRBD1 (5 bases). V was trimmed by 7 bases and J by 0 bases, leaving 12 bases between them. The germline gives CDR1 WNHNN, CDR2 SYGVQD (reference sequence). The CDR3 covers 15 residues. Here the CDR3 reads CASTPDTANTGELFF. The CDR3 DNA is TGCGCCAGCACTCCGGACACAGCGAACACCGGGGAGCTGTTTTTT.

This chain connects TRBV5-1 to TRBJ1-2; 11 bases line up with TRBD1. CDR3 length: 18 amino acids. Trimming took 2 bases from V and 4 from J; bases not matched to a gene: 13. CDR1 SGHRS and CDR2 YFSETQ come from the germline V gene. This chain's CDR3 is CASSFGGTRDRGFYGYTF. In nucleotides, the CDR3 is TGCGCCAGCAGCTTTGGGGGAACCCGGGACAGGGGGTTCTATGGCTACACCTTC.

V and J are TRBV14 and TRBJ2-3; a weak D match, TRBD2 (6 bases). V was trimmed by 4 bases and J by 5 bases, leaving 16 bases between them. Germline V gene lookup returns CDR1 SGHDN and CDR2 FVKESK. This CDR3 contains 15 residues. DNA for the CDR3: TGTGCCAGCAGCCTAACGCGCGGGATTAGAGATACGCAGTATTTT. Protein sequence: CASSLTRGIRDTQYF.

The chain employs TRBV29-1 and TRBJ2-1, with 11 nucleotides matching TRBD2. The V and J ends lost 5 bases and 7 bases, in that order; junction bases with no gene match: 4. Germline V gene data show CDR1 as SQVTM and CDR2 as ANQGSEA. The CDR3 spans 13 residues. The CDR3 DNA follows: TGCAGCGTTATAGCGGGAGGGACAAATGAGCAGTTCTTC. Its translation is CSVIAGGTNEQFF.

The chain links TRBV7-2 to TRBJ2-7; 7 nucleotides line up with TRBD1. CDR3 length: 15 amino acids. Per germline, CDR1 SGHTA and CDR2 FQGNSA. V lost 1 base, J lost 2 bases, and 5 bases stayed unmatched. The CDR3 loop is CASSLGGGIAYEQYF. Written as DNA, the CDR3 is TGTGCCAGCAGCTTAGGAGGGGGCATAGCCTACGAGCAGTACTTC. The whole variable domain, remainder taken from reference TRBV7-2 and TRBJ2-7, is GAGVSQSPSNKVTEKGKDVELRCDPISGHTALYWYRQSLGQGLEFLIYFQGNSAPDKSGLPSDRFSAERTGGSVSTLTIQRTQQEDSAVYLCASSLGGGIAYEQYFGPGTRLTVT.

This chain uses TRBV5-8 with TRBJ2-7; perhaps D is TRBD1 or TRBD2 (7 bases each). Trimming left V 6 bases short and J 1 base short, with 14 bases between. The CDR3 runs 14 residues. CDR1 and CDR2 from the germline V gene are SGHTS and YDEGEE. The CDR3 loop is CASIRQGGSYEQYF. For the CDR3, the DNA is TGTGCCAGCATCCGGCAGGGGGGGTCCTACGAGCAGTACTTC.

The sample holds one count of this clone. The chain is built from TRBV29-1 and TRBJ2-3; perhaps TRBD1 as D (7 bases). Germline V gene sequence: CDR1 SQVTM, CDR2 ANQGSEA. Trimming cost V 6 bases and J 6 bases, with 19 bases left between them. This CDR3 contains 14 residues. CDR3 bases: TGCAGCGTAAATCCCAGGGGGGAGAGTGATACGCAGTATTTT. Amino acid sequence: CSVNPRGESDTQYF.

This clone was detected only a few times. The chain is built from TRBV10-3 and TRBJ2-7; D might be TRBD2 (5 bases). Germline CDR1 is ENHRY and CDR2 is SYGVKD. V shed 4 bases and J shed 6 bases, with 16 bases lying between them. The CDR3 runs 14 residues. In DNA, the CDR3 is TGTGCCATCAGTGGGATAGCGAGGACCTCCGAGCAGTACTTC. Translating it yields CAISGIARTSEQYF.

This chain uses TRBV5-1 with TRBJ2-3; 13 nucleotides align to TRBD2. The J segment lost 5 bases and the V segment lost 4 bases, leaving 4 bases of the junction unmatched. CDR1 and CDR2 (germline): SGHRS, YFSETQ. The CDR3 runs 15 residues. As DNA, the CDR3 is TGCGCCAGCAGCGGGACTAGCGGGAATAGAGATACGCAGTATTTT. It yields the protein CASSGTSGNRDTQYF. Complete variable domain (other parts from reference TRBV5-1 and TRBJ2-3): KAGVTQTPRYLIKTRGQQVTLSCSPISGHRSVSWYQQTPGQGLQFLFEYFSETQRNKGNFPGRFSGRQFSNSRSEMNVSTLELGDSALYLCASSGTSGNRDTQYFGPGTRLTVL.

This clone has a single count. This chain links TRBV10-3 with TRBJ1-1; D call uncertain. V lost 4 bases and J lost 3, with 9 bases in between. The CDR3 is 13 residues long. Looked up from germline, CDR1 is ENHRY and CDR2 is SYGVKD. CDR3 loop: CAISGRRDTEAFF. The CDR3 bases are TGTGCCATCAGTGGGCGGAGGGACACTGAAGCTTTCTTT.

V is TRBV11-3 and J is TRBJ2-1; 11 bases agree with TRBD2. This CDR3 is 16 amino acids long. Germline V CDR1 and CDR2: SGHNT, YENEEA. After removal of 0 bases from V and 5 bases from J, the junction contained 3 bases not matched to a gene. The CDR3 sequence is CASSLEGTSGHNEQFF. CDR3 DNA sequence: TGTGCCAGCAGCTTAGAAGGGACTAGCGGTCACAATGAGCAGTTCTTC.